This T cell receptor beta chain was profiled in a study of blood T cells in healthy people across ages. Study-level background: Template switching recovered approximately one barcoded beta molecule for every two T cells.

Next came a second PCR, run for roughly 7 to 12 cycles, which used a sample-barcoded 5' primer along with a J-beta primer mix. Each cDNA molecule carried a tag from a template-switch adaptor that contained 12 random nucleotides. MiXCR was run by TCRdb on the 5' RACE reads, yielding one entry per CDR3 protein. The sample includes 790,000 or so distinct CDR3 sequences, roughly three fifths of them seen just once. The sample providers were healthy Caucasian people from Russia, aged about 6 to 95. The CDR3 runs to 19 residues. V gave up 0 bases and J gave up 0 bases, with 19 bases separating them. Germline CDR1 reads SGDLS; CDR2 reads YYNGEE.

Sequenced input: blood. The origin of this receptor is a man aged 40-49 years in good health. V usage is TRBV9 and J usage is TRBJ2-1; unclear D gene. The CDR3 coding sequence is TGTGCCAGCAGCGTAGAGCAATGGGTCACCCGCGCCTCCTACAATGAGCAGTTCTTC. Protein sequence: CASSVEQWVTRASYNEQFF. The whole variable domain, filled in from reference TRBV9 and TRBJ2-1, reads DSGVTQTPKHLITATGQRVTLRCSPRSGDLSVYWYQQSLDQGLQFLIQYYNGEERAKGNILERFSAQQFPDLHSELNLSSLELGDSALYFCASSVEQWVTRASYNEQFFGPGTRLTVL.